This entry lists 28 T cell receptor beta chains sequenced from one sample in a study of T cells after yellow fever vaccination. MiXCR was run by TCRdb on the 5' RACE reads, yielding one entry per CDR3 protein. Of over 300,000 distinct CDR3 sequences in the sample, roughly 3.5% are singletons; the top ten hold 23%. The sequenced sample was PBMCs, obtained on the day of the yellow fever booster vaccination. The receptors here all came from a man aged 18 to 29 who received the YFV17D yellow fever vaccine.

This clonotype was recorded at least ten times. The chain links TRBV21-1 to TRBJ2-7. TRBV21-1 is flagged as a pseudogene. This CDR3 spans 9 amino acids. CDR3 protein: CASSKEDGV. CDR3 sequence (DNA): TGTGCCAGCAGCAAAGAGGATGGCGTC.

This clonotype has a count of ten or more. The chain carries TRBV10-3 and TRBJ1-2, with 7 bases lining up with TRBD1. V was clipped by 3 bases and J by 4 bases; unmatched bases: 2. Looked up from germline, CDR1 is ENHRY and CDR2 is SYGVKD. CDR3 length equals 13 residues. The CDR3 loop is CAISEGGSYGYTF. The CDR3 DNA follows: TGTGCCATCAGTGAAGGGGGCAGCTATGGCTACACCTTC.

The table lists this clonotype with a few counts. The gene calls are TRBV5-1 and TRBJ2-1; D is tentatively TRBD1 or TRBD2 (5 bases each). The CDR3 totals 14 residues. The ends were cut back, 7 bases at V and 4 bases at J, with 15 bases in the middle. CDR1 is SGHRS, CDR2 YFSETQ, per germline. CDR3 sequence: CASRTVGEYNEQFF. As DNA, the CDR3 is TGCGCCAGCCGCACGGTAGGGGAGTACAATGAGCAGTTCTTC.

This clonotype was counted only a few times. The rearrangement uses TRBV9 and TRBJ1-1, with TRBD1 as a possible D gene (6 bases). This CDR3 is 13 amino acids long. Germline-derived CDR1 and CDR2 are SGDLS and YYNGEE. Between the trimmed V and J ends, which lost 0 bases and 8 bases, there was a span of 11 bases. The DNA for the CDR3 is TGTGCCAGCAGCGTAGTGAGGGGGGGCGAAGCTTTCTTT. Translation gives CASSVVRGGEAFF.

This clonotype was found many times. The chain uses TRBV4-3 and TRBJ2-4; tentatively, D is TRBD1 (7 bases). Germline V CDR1 and CDR2: LGHNA, YSLEER. Between the trimmed V and J ends, which lost 0 bases and 3 bases, there was a span of 12 bases. CDR3 length: 16 amino acids. The CDR3 sequence is CASSQDGRGVKNIQYF. CDR3 coding DNA: TGCGCCAGCAGCCAAGACGGCAGGGGGGTCAAAAACATTCAGTACTTC.

The V gene is TRBV30, the J gene TRBJ1-6, with D unresolved. Trimming removed 1 base from V and 10 bases from J, with 11 bases in between. Germline-derived CDR1 and CDR2 are GTSNPN and SVGIG (reference sequence). This CDR3 has 13 amino acids. In nucleotides, the CDR3 is TGTGCCTGGAGTGAGGGTTTAGAATCACCCCTCCACTTT. Translation gives CAWSEGLESPLHF.

This clonotype was picked up a small number of times. The chain joins TRBV6-5 to TRBJ2-3, with TRBD2 identical over 9 bases. This CDR3 is 13 amino acids long. Germline values: CDR1 MNHEY, CDR2 SVGAGI. V gave up 6 bases and J gave up 5 bases; unmatched junction bases: 3. This CDR3 reads CASRGTSLDTQYF. CDR3 coding DNA: TGTGCCAGCAGGGGGACTAGCTTAGATACGCAGTATTTT.

This clonotype was observed many times. The V gene is TRBV12-3 or TRBV12-4, the J gene TRBJ2-7; unclear D gene. The CDR3 has 13 residues. Trimming took off 9 bases at V and 0 bases at J, with 12 bases between the two ends. The CDR3 coding sequence is TGTGCCAGTGGCCTGAGAAGCTCCTACGAGCAGTACTTC. Amino acid sequence: CASGLRSSYEQYF.

Ten or more counts support this clonotype. The chain uses TRBV5-1 and TRBJ1-1; D call uncertain. V lost 3 bases and J 2 bases, leaving 8 bases between the germline ends. Germline loops: CDR1 SGHRS, CDR2 YFSETQ. The CDR3 extends over 13 amino acids. The CDR3 region has the DNA TGCGCCAGCAGCTGGACGGCAAACACTGAAGCTTTCTTT. This sequence encodes CASSWTANTEAFF.

The chain is built from TRBV4-3 and TRBJ2-2; TRBD2 might be the D (5 bases). Germline lookup yields CDR1 LGHNA and CDR2 YSLEER. V lost 0 bases and J 2 bases, leaving 10 bases between the germline ends. The CDR3 has 16 amino acids. CDR3 sequence reads: CASSQEPGLNTGELFF. The CDR3 DNA reads TGCGCCAGCAGCCAAGAGCCAGGACTCAACACCGGGGAGCTGTTTTTT.

Comment on this clonotype: Being one base from a much bigger clone, this may be a read error. The chain has TRBV11-1 and TRBJ2-2, with D possibly TRBD1 on 5 matching bases. This CDR3 has 15 residues. CDR1 and CDR2 from the germline V gene are SGHAT and FQDESV (reference sequence). Trimming removed 3 bases at V and 6 bases at J, with 14 bases between. The CDR3: CASSFGSRVPGELFF. As DNA, the CDR3 is TGTGCCAGCAGCTTTGGAAGCAGGGTCCCCGGGGAGCTGTTTTTT. Supplemented by reference TRBV11-1 and TRBJ2-2, the full variable domain reads EAEVAQSPRYKITEKSQAVAFWCDPISGHATLYWYRQILGQGPELLVQFQDESVVDDSQLPKDRFSAERLKGVDSTLKIQPAELGDSAMYLCASSFGSRVPGELFFGEGSRLTVL.

This clonotype was recorded only once. This sequence joins TRBV10-3 and TRBJ2-1; 8 bases match TRBD1. This CDR3 has 16 amino acids. Germline trimming cut 8 bases from V and 0 bases from J; bases unmatched to any gene: 9. The germline V gene has CDR1 ENHRY and CDR2 SYGVKD. The CDR3 sequence is CAIRDRTSVSYNEQFF. The DNA of the CDR3 is TGTGCCATCCGGGACAGGACCTCCGTCTCCTACAATGAGCAGTTCTTC.

This clonotype was seen only a few times. V usage is TRBV4-1 and J usage is TRBJ2-7; a possible D gene is TRBD2 (5 bases). V shed 3 bases and J shed 2 bases, with 17 bases lying between them. Germline V CDR1 and CDR2: MGHRA, YSYEKL. This CDR3 region has 16 residues. In DNA form, the CDR3 reads TGCGCCAGCAGCCACCCCGGGGAGTGGGTACCCTACGAGCAGTACGTC. Its protein is CASSHPGEWVPYEQYV.

This clonotype occurred a few times. V usage is TRBV10-3 and J usage is TRBJ2-7; D is perhaps TRBD1 or TRBD2 (5 bases each). Germline V gene lookup returns CDR1 ENHRY and CDR2 SYGVKD. The germline V and J ends were trimmed by 9 bases and 2 bases, with 14 bases remaining between them. The CDR3 runs to 13 residues. The CDR3, as DNA: TGTGCCATTCCGGGACCGACGACCTACGAGCAGTACTTC. It translates to CAIPGPTTYEQYF.

This clonotype has only a few counts. The V gene is TRBV28, the J gene TRBJ2-7, with D perhaps TRBD1 or TRBD2 (5 bases each). CDR1 is MDHEN, CDR2 SYDVKM, per germline. The CDR3 consists of 14 residues. Trimming pared 6 bases from V and 2 bases from J, leaving 14 bases between. CDR3 region: CASSAGDRPYEQYV. DNA for the CDR3: TGTGCCAGCAGCGCTGGGGACCGGCCCTACGAGCAGTACGTC.

This clonotype was seen only a few times. V usage is TRBV3-1 and J usage is TRBJ2-7; no clear D. Germline CDR1 LGHDT, CDR2 YNNKEL (reference sequence). The CDR3 covers 16 residues. V shed 1 base and J shed 5 bases, with 18 bases lying between them. The CDR3 sequence: CASSQALNGLPHEQYF. CDR3 coding DNA: TGTGCCAGCAGCCAAGCCCTCAATGGGCTTCCCCACGAGCAGTACTTC.

This clonotype appeared a few times. The chain is built from TRBV27 and TRBJ1-1; D uncertain. Trimming cost V 3 bases and J 1 base, with 12 bases left between them. The germline V gene encodes CDR1 MNHEY and CDR2 SMNVEV (reference sequence). The CDR3 has 15 residues. CDR3 sequence: CASSFRGIRNTEAFF. The CDR3 bases are TGTGCCAGCAGTTTTCGCGGGATCCGGAACACTGAAGCTTTCTTT.

This clonotype appeared many times. J is TRBJ2-1 and V is TRBV7-9; D remains unclear. This CDR3 is 15 amino acids long. The germline V and J ends were trimmed by 4 bases and 7 bases, with 17 bases remaining between them. Per the germline V gene, CDR1 is SEHNR and CDR2 is FQNEAQ (reference sequence). The CDR3 region is CASSSREDLGNEQFF. The CDR3 coding sequence is TGTGCCAGCAGCTCGAGAGAAGATTTGGGTAATGAGCAGTTCTTC. The complete variable domain, with remaining parts taken from reference TRBV7-9 and TRBJ2-1, reads DTGVSQNPRHKITKRGQNVTFRCDPISEHNRLYWYRQTLGQGPEFLTYFQNEAQLEKSRLLSDRFSAERPKGSFSTLEIQRTEQGDSAMYLCASSSREDLGNEQFFGPGTRLTVL.

There are many counts of this clonotype. The rearrangement links TRBV11-2 to TRBJ2-4; possible D gene TRBD2, 5 bases. The CDR3 has 15 residues. The ends were cut back, 2 bases at V and 1 base at J, with 9 bases in the middle. Germline V CDR1 and CDR2: SGHAT, FQNNGV. CDR3 sequence: CASSLSPGAKNIQYF. DNA for the CDR3: TGTGCCAGCAGCTTAAGCCCGGGGGCCAAAAACATTCAGTACTTC.

The rearrangement joins TRBV3-1 to TRBJ2-2, with D maybe TRBD2 (7 bases). There are 16 residues in the CDR3. Germline assignment: CDR1 LGHDT and CDR2 YNNKEL (reference sequence). Trimming cost V 4 bases and J 6 bases, with 18 bases left between them. CDR3 coding DNA: TGTGCCAGCAGCCCAGGCGGGGGCTCGGGTTCCGGGGAGCTGTTTTTT. Its protein product is CASSPGGGSGSGELFF.

This clonotype was seen a few times. This chain's CDR3 is CASSFARLAESLRNEQFF. CDR3 DNA: TGTGCCAGCAGCTTTGCGAGACTAGCGGAATCTTTACGCAATGAGCAGTTCTTC. The gene calls are TRBV7-2 and TRBJ2-1; 9 positions agree with TRBD2. The ends lost 3 bases at V and 6 bases at J; junction bases unmatched: 15. The CDR3 runs to 18 residues. CDR1 and CDR2 from the germline V gene are SGHTA and FQGNSA.

This clonotype was seen at least ten times. The gene calls are TRBV5-1 and TRBJ2-1; 8 bases are a match to TRBD1. CDR1 and CDR2 (germline): SGHRS, YFSETQ. The CDR3 length is 14 residues. V trimming: 4 bases; J trimming: 6 bases; junction bases outside the gene matches: 6. This chain's CDR3 is CASSPDRVGNEQFF. CDR3 bases: TGCGCCAGCAGCCCGGACAGGGTGGGCAATGAGCAGTTCTTC.

The sample holds many counts of this clonotype. The rearrangement uses TRBV12-3 or TRBV12-4 and TRBJ2-5, with TRBD1 as a possible D gene (6 bases). This CDR3 is 14 amino acids long. Trimming stripped 5 bases from V and 5 bases from J, with 15 bases between. The CDR3 protein is CASSLVGAGETQYF. The CDR3 coding sequence is TGTGCCAGCAGTCTGGTGGGGGCCGGGGAGACCCAGTACTTC.

This clonotype showed up many times. CDR3 nucleotide sequence: TGTGCCAGCGGGGGACAGGAGAATTCCTACGAGCAGTACTTC. It is translated as CASGGQENSYEQYF. This rearrangement joins TRBV6-2 or TRBV6-3 to TRBJ2-7; 8 bases map to TRBD1. The CDR3 has 14 amino acids. V trimming: 8 bases; J trimming: 1 base; junction bases outside the gene matches: 7. Germline V lookup: CDR1 MNHEY, CDR2 SVGEGT.

This clonotype was counted a few times. The chain uses TRBV20-1 and TRBJ1-2, with TRBD1 matching over 9 bases. J lost 4 bases, V lost 4 bases, and 7 bases had no gene match. CDR1 and CDR2 (germline): DFQATT, SNEGSKA (reference sequence). The CDR3 is 14 amino acids. CDR3 nucleotides: TGCAGTGCTACCGGACAGGGGTGGGGCTATGGCTACACCTTC. As protein: CSATGQGWGYGYTF.

This clonotype was detected many times. V is TRBV25-1 and J is TRBJ2-1; 7 positions agree with TRBD2. Germline V gives CDR1 MGHDK, CDR2 SYGVNS. V lost 5 bases, J lost 5 bases, and 9 bases stayed unmatched. The CDR3 consists of 15 residues. CDR3 DNA sequence: TGTGCCAGCAGTTCCCTCGGGGGAGGGAACAATGAGCAGTTCTTC. It codes for CASSSLGGGNNEQFF.

Ten or more counts support this clonotype. The chain couples TRBV7-2 to TRBJ2-7; D remains unclear. CDR1 and CDR2 (germline): SGHTA, FQGNSA. The length of the CDR3 is 13 residues. With 5 bases removed from V and 5 bases from J, the gap between germline ends came to 13 bases. The CDR3 region is CASSPWASHEQYF. The CDR3 DNA reads TGTGCCAGCAGCCCCTGGGCAAGCCACGAGCAGTACTTC.

The table lists this clonotype with many counts. This chain uses TRBV25-1 with TRBJ2-7; D might be TRBD2 (5 bases). Germline CDR1 is MGHDK and CDR2 is SYGVNS. The length of the CDR3 is 20 residues. V was shortened by 6 bases and J by 4 bases, with 34 bases between the two germline ends. The DNA of the CDR3 is TGTGCCAGCAGGTACCGGGAATGGGGATCAGGATCAATGAGCTTATACGAGCAGTACGTC. Translated: CASRYREWGSGSMSLYEQYV.